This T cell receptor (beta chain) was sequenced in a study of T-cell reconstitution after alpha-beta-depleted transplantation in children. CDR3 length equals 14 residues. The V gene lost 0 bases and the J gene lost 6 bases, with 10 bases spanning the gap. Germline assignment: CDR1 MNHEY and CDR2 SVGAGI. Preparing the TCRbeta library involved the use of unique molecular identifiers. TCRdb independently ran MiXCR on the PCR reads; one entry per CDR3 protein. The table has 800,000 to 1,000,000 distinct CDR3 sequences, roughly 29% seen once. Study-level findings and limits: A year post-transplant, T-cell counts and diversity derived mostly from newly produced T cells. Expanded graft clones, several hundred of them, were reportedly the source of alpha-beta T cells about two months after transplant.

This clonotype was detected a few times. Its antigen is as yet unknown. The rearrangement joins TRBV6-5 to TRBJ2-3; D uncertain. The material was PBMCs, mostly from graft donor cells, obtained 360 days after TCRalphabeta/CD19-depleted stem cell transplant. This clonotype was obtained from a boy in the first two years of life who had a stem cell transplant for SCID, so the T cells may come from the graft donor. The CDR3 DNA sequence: TGTGCCAGCAGTTACTCCCAGTGGGTGGATACGCAGTATTTT. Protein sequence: CASSYSQWVDTQYF.